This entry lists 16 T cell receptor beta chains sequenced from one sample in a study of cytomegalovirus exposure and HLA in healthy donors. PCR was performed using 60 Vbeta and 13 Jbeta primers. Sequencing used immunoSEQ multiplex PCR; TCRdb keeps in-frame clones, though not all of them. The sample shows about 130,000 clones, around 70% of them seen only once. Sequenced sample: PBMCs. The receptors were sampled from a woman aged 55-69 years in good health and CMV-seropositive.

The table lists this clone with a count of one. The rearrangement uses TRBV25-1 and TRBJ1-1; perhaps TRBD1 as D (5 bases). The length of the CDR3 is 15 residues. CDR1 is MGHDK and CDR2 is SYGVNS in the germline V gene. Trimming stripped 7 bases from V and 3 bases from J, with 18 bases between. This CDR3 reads CASNGTDSSYTEAFF. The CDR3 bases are TGTGCCAGCAATGGAACCGACAGCTCTTACACTGAAGCTTTCTTT.

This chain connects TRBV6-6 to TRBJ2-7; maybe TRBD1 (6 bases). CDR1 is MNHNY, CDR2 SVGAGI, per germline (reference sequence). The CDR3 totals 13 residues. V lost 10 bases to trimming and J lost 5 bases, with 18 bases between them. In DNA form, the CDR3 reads TGTGCCATAAGCAGGGGTCATGTCAACGAGCAGTACTTC. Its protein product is CAISRGHVNEQYF.

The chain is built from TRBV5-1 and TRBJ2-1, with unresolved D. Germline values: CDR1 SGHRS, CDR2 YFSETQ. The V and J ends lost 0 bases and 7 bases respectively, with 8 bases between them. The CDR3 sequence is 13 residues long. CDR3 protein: CASSLDFVNEQFF. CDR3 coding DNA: TGCGCCAGCAGCTTGGACTTTGTAAATGAGCAGTTCTTC.

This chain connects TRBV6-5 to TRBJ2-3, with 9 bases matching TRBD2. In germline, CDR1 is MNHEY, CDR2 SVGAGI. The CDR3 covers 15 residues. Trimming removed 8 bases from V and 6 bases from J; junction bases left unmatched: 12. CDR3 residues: CASSRAGGPGDTQYF. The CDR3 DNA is TGTGCCAGCTCCCGGGCGGGGGGGCCCGGGGATACGCAGTATTTT.

For the CDR3, the DNA is TGCAGTGCTAGGCCCGGAGATACGCAGTATTTT. As protein: CSARPGDTQYF. This chain connects TRBV20-1 to TRBJ2-3; D is uncertain. Trimming cost V 3 bases and J 5 bases, with 6 bases left between them. The germline CDR1 and CDR2 sequences are DFQATT and SNEGSKA (reference sequence). The CDR3 spans 11 residues.

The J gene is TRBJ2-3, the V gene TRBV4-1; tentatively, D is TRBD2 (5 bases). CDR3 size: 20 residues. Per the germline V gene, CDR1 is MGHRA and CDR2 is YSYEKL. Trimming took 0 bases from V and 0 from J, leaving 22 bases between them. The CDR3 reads CASSQEAGVVRTSSTDTQYF. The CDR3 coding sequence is TGCGCCAGCAGCCAAGAGGCTGGGGTGGTGCGGACTTCTAGCACAGATACGCAGTATTTT.

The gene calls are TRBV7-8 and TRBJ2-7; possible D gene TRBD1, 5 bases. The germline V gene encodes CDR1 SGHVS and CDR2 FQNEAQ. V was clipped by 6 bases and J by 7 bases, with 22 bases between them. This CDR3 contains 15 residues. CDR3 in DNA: TGTGCCAGCAGGCCCCCAGGGCCCCTTTTGTTAGAGCAGTACTTC. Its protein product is CASRPPGPLLLEQYF.

The CDR3 DNA sequence: TGCGCCAGCTCCTACGGACAGGGAGATCAGCCCCAGCATTTT. It encodes CASSYGQGDQPQHF. The chain uses TRBV10-1 and TRBJ1-5, with 8 bases that match TRBD1. V was pared by 8 bases and J by 5 bases, with 8 bases of the junction left unmatched. The germline V gene has CDR1 WNHNN and CDR2 SYGVQD (reference sequence). The CDR3 has 14 residues.

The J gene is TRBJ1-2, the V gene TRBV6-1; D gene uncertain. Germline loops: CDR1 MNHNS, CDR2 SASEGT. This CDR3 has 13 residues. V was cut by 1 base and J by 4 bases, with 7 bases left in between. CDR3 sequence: CASSEESSYGYTF. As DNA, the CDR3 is TGTGCCAGCAGTGAAGAGAGTAGCTATGGCTACACCTTC.

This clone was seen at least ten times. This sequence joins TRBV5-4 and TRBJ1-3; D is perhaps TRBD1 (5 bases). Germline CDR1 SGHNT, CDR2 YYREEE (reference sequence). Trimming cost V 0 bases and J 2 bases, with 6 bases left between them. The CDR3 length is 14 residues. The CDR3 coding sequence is TGTGCCAGCAGCTTGGAACAGGCTGGAAACACCATATATTTT. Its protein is CASSLEQAGNTIYF. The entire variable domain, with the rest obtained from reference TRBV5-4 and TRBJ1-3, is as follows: ETGVTQSPTHLIKTRGQQVTLRCSSQSGHNTVSWYQQALGQGPQFIFQYYREEENGRGNFPPRFSGLQFPNYSSELNVNALELDDSALYLCASSLEQAGNTIYFGEGSWLTVV.

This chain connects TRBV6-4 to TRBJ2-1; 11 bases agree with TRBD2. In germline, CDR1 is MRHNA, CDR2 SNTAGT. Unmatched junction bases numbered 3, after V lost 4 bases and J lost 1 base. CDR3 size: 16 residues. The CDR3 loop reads CASSALAGVSYNEQFF. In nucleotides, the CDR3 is TGTGCCAGCAGTGCACTAGCGGGGGTTTCCTACAATGAGCAGTTCTTC.

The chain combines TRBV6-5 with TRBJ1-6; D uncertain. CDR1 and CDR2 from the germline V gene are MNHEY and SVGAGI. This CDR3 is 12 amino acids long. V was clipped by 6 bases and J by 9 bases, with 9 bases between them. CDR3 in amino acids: CASRIEFSPLHF. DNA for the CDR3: TGTGCCAGCAGGATCGAGTTTTCACCCCTCCACTTT.

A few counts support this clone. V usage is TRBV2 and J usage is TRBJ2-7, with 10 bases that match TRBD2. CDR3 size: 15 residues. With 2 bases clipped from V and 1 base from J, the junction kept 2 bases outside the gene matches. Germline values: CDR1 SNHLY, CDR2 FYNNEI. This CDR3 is CASSEISGGSYEQYF. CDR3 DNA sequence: TGTGCCAGCAGTGAAATTAGCGGGGGGTCCTACGAGCAGTACTTC.

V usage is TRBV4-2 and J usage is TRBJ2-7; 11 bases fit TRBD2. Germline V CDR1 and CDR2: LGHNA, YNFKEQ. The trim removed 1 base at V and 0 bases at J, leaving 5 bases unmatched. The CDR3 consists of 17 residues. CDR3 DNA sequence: TGTGCCAGCAGCCAAGCCCCCGGGACTAGCGGCTCCTACGAGCAGTACTTC. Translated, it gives CASSQAPGTSGSYEQYF.

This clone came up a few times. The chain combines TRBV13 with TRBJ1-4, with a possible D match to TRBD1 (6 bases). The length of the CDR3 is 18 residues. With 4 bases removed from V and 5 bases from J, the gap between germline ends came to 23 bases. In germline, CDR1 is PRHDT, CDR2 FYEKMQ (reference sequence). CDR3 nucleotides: TGTGCCAGCAGCTCCCAAGGGTCCACAGGGAGGGTGAATGAAAAACTGTTTTTT. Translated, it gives CASSSQGSTGRVNEKLFF.

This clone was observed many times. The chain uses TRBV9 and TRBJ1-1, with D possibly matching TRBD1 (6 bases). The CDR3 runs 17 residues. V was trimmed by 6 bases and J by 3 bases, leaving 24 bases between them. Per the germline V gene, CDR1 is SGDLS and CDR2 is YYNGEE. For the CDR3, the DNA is TGTGCCAGCACCGAGGGGGGGGGAGTTGGTGGGGACACTGAAGCTTTCTTT. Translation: CASTEGGGVGGDTEAFF.